The T cell receptor (beta chain) described here comes from a study of vaccination effects on CD4 cells after COVID-19 (dated by TCRdb to 2022 to 2024). Background on the whole study: In the ViraFEST assay, PBMC were stimulated with viral peptide pools, and antigen-specific CD4+ T cell clonotypes were then identified by expansion using TCR sequencing. Two doses of either the BNT162b2 or the mRNA-1273 mRNA SARS-CoV-2 vaccine were administered to participants. In a couple of convalescent patients, pre-vaccine samples were collected 16 days and one week ahead of the first dose, 142 and 148 days after COVID-19 diagnosis. Approximately 2 million PBMC per well were cultured with around 9.8 ug/ml peptides in IMDM containing approximately 4.5% human AB serum, approximately 10 IU/ml IL-2 and gentamicin. SARS-CoV-2 spike-specific CD4+ TCR repertoires were compared before and after mRNA vaccination in COVID-19 convalescent patients and in infection-naive vaccine recipients. Altogether, 10 COVID-19 convalescent patients and several SARS-CoV-2-naive healthy vaccine recipients made up the full study. Cultures from other donors in the study were sequenced with the Oncomine TCR Beta short-read assay on an Illumina iSeq 100. Paper-wide results and their limitations: In convalescent patients, the post-vaccine spike-reactive repertoire consisted mainly of new vaccine-induced clones, largely distinct from infection-induced clones. Only a small number of convalescent patients were included, and no early post-infection timepoints were available, which limited the study. Both infection-induced and vaccine-induced clones contracted markedly at late post-vaccination timepoints, which is consistent with waning T cell responses.

Libraries were constructed by the immunoSEQ multiplex PCR assay. TCR beta CDR3 sequencing was performed on DNA from the cultured, isolated CD4+ T cells. The authors' pipeline ran thus. Non-productive TCR sequences were discarded, and reads were trimmed to the CDR3 region, with only CDR3s of 7 or more amino acids retained. Antigen-specific clonotypes were identified using the MANAFEST web app by comparison of expansion in peptide wells against reference cultures. Positive clones required FDR<0.05 expansion versus reference and all other wells, odds ratio above 5, and frequency above 0.1% in two replicate wells. Clonotypes significantly expanded in SARS-CoV-2 spike wells and in at least one common cold coronavirus spike condition were defined as cross-reactive. Levenshtein distance calculated with the stringdist R package was used to assess CDR3 similarity, and unrooted trees were constructed with ape in R 3.6.1. TCRdb re-hosts the immuneACCESS table, in-frame sequences only. Its copies lack some clones; in the studies checked, an unresolved V gene accounts for under half of them, and the cause for the rest is not known. For V, J and clone size, that table is used; D and trimming come from the DNA. A total of around 50,000 clones appear in this sample, about 76% of them only once. The ten largest account for roughly 10% of the sample.

After less than 13 days of culture, CD4+ T cells were isolated with the EasySep CD4+ T cell isolation kit. Convalescent patients had PCR-confirmed SARS-CoV-2 infection between March and December 2020, before Alpha, Beta and Delta variants emerged in the United States. Half of the culture medium was replaced with fresh IL-2-containing medium on days 3 and 7. Unless noted otherwise, every peptide stimulation condition was cultured in triplicate wells. PBMC were separated from whole blood using Ficoll-Paque Plus gradient centrifugation and were then either cryopreserved at -140C or used fresh. The QIAamp micro DNA kit was used to extract genomic DNA from the cultured CD4+ T cells. A note on this clone: Its antigen target is currently unknown. Nothing much larger sits one base from this clone, and base qualities are not available.

Its CDR3 holds 17 amino acids, cysteine through phenylalanine. CDR3 DNA is the only sequence kept; it has 51 bases, read in frame from the first base. The germline V gene (reference sequence) specifies MNHEY as CDR1 and SMNVEV as CDR2. The germline V and J ends show losses of 2 bases and 2 bases respectively, and no gene match explains 10 bases of the junction. The material sequenced was CD4+ T cells from PBMCs cultured without peptide, taken before COVID-19 vaccination. Recombination joined TRBV27 with TRBJ1-1; TRBD1 aligns with 8 central bases. The origin of this receptor is a human donor who had a prior SARS-CoV-2 infection. Here is the DNA: TGTGCCAGCAGTTTAGACCCGACAGGGGCCGACAACACTGAAGCTTTCTTT. This gives the protein CASSLDPTGADNTEAFF.